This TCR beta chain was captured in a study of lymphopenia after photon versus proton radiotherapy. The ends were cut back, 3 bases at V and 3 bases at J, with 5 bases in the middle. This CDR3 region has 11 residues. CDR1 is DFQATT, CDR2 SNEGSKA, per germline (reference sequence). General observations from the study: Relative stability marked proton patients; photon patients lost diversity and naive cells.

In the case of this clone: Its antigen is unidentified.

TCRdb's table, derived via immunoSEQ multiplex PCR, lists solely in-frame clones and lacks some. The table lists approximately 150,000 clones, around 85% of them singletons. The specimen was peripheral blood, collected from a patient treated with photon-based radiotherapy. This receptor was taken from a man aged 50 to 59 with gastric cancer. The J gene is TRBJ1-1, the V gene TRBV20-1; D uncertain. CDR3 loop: CSARVDTEAFF. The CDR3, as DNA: TGCAGTGCTAGGGTGGACACTGAAGCTTTCTTT.